This TCR beta chain emerged from a study of early T cells in non-severe SARS-CoV-2 infection. The CDR3 is made up of 14 amino acids. Germline V CDR1 and CDR2: MNHEY, SVGAGI. Trimming removed 8 bases from V and 2 bases from J, with 16 bases in between. The protocol attached unique molecular identifiers to individual cDNA molecules. TCRdb passed the 5' RACE reads through MiXCR, listing each CDR3 protein once. This repertoire shows tens of thousands of distinct CDR3 sequences, about an eighth found once; its top ten account for roughly 3%. This clonotype appeared many times. The chain combines TRBV6-5 with TRBJ2-7, with a tentative D call TRBD1 (7 bases). The clonotype originates from an adult who was a healthcare worker with PCR-confirmed SARS-CoV-2 infection or an uninfected control (not recorded which). The sequenced material came from whole blood. In nucleotides, the CDR3 is TGTGCCAGCTCCCGAGCAGGGGGGACCTACGAGCAGTACTTC. Translating it yields CASSRAGGTYEQYF.